These 18 T cell receptor beta chains originate from one sample sequenced in a study of blood T cell repertoires in COVID-19. The repertoire was sequenced with immunoSEQ multiplex PCR; TCRdb's copy has only in-frame clones and lacks some. The sample holds 350,000 to 400,000 clones, more than 70% seen once. Sequencing was performed on PBMCs or T cells enriched from blood (not recorded which). These receptors were taken from a man aged 40-50 years in a cohort exposed to, infected with or recovered from COVID-19 (not recorded which).

CDR3 sequence reads: CASSDLGLVLEQYF. The CDR3 DNA is TGTGCCAGCAGTGACTTGGGACTAGTGCTCGAGCAGTACTTC. This chain links TRBV2 with TRBJ2-7; TRBD2 matches 8 bases. The V segment lost 3 bases and the J segment 6 bases; nucleotides outside the gene matches: 7. Germline V lookup: CDR1 SNHLY, CDR2 FYNNEI. This CDR3 has 14 residues.

This clone was picked up one time. The chain links TRBV12-5 to TRBJ1-1; D uncertain. Looked up from germline, CDR1 is LGHNT and CDR2 is FRNRAP. V was shortened by 1 base and J by 4 bases, with 22 bases between the two germline ends. The CDR3 consists of 18 residues. The CDR3 here is CASGLALKSKTVITEAFF. The DNA for the CDR3 is TGTGCTAGTGGTTTGGCCCTGAAATCGAAAACAGTAATCACTGAAGCTTTCTTT.

This chain connects TRBV7-9 to TRBJ2-7; 7 bases fit TRBD1. J lost 3 bases, V lost 6 bases, and 8 bases had no gene match. Germline V lookup: CDR1 SEHNR, CDR2 FQNEAQ (reference sequence). The CDR3 extends over 14 amino acids. This chain's CDR3 is CASRRTGTNYEQYF. In DNA, the CDR3 is TGTGCCAGCAGGCGGACAGGTACTAACTACGAGCAGTACTTC.

V usage is TRBV6-5 and J usage is TRBJ1-1; D ambiguous. This CDR3 comprises 12 residues. Per germline, CDR1 MNHEY and CDR2 SVGAGI. V lost 6 bases to trimming and J lost 6 bases, with 11 bases between them. CDR3 nucleotide sequence: TGTGCCAGCAGGCGGGGTACGGCTGAAGCTTTCTTT. It is translated as CASRRGTAEAFF.

This clone was observed many times. The V gene is TRBV6-5, the J gene TRBJ2-7, with 11 bases matching TRBD2. V lost 2 bases and J lost 0; bases outside the gene matches: 0. The length of the CDR3 is 15 residues. Germline CDR1 and CDR2: MNHEY and SVGAGI. DNA for the CDR3: TGTGCCAGCAGTTACACTAGCGGGAGCTCCTACGAGCAGTACTTC. Encoded protein: CASSYTSGSSYEQYF.

The chain employs TRBV11-2 and TRBJ2-3; 8 nucleotides line up with TRBD2. The junction had 1 base not matched to a gene; V was cut back by 1 base and J by 1 base. Germline V gene sequence: CDR1 SGHAT, CDR2 FQNNGV. The CDR3 contains 15 residues. Written as DNA, the CDR3 is TGTGCCAGCAGCTTAGTAGCGGGACGCACAGATACGCAGTATTTT. Translation gives CASSLVAGRTDTQYF.

V gene TRBV28 combines with J gene TRBJ2-1; the match to TRBD2 covers 13 bases. The CDR3 runs to 17 residues. Looked up from germline, CDR1 is MDHEN and CDR2 is SYDVKM. V lost 8 bases, J lost 1 base, and 8 bases stayed unmatched. CDR3 sequence: CASGRTSGSFSYNEQFF. In nucleotides, the CDR3 is TGTGCCAGCGGCCGGACTAGCGGGAGTTTTTCCTACAATGAGCAGTTCTTC.

This chain links TRBV4-2 with TRBJ1-2; 10 bases line up with TRBD1. Per germline, CDR1 LGHNA and CDR2 YNFKEQ. The ends lost 4 bases at V and 5 bases at J; junction bases unmatched: 7. This CDR3 has 15 residues. The CDR3 nucleotides read TGTGCCAGCAGCCCCGGGACAGGGGTAGGTTATGGCTACACCTTC. The encoded protein is CASSPGTGVGYGYTF.

The chain joins TRBV25-1 to TRBJ1-2; the match to TRBD1 covers 8 bases. J gave up 7 bases and V 3 bases, and 10 bases lay outside the gene matches. This CDR3 has 15 amino acids. Germline values: CDR1 MGHDK, CDR2 SYGVNS. The CDR3: CASSDQTGQGGGYTF. As DNA, the CDR3 is TGTGCCAGCAGTGACCAAACAGGACAGGGTGGTGGCTACACCTTC.

In this sample, this clone turned up a few times. DNA of the CDR3: TGTGCCAGCAGCCAAGTCGGGGAAGGTTTTGGCTACACCTTC. This translates into CASSQVGEGFGYTF. The V and J genes are TRBV14 and TRBJ1-2; the D is unclear. Trimming removed 1 base from V and 7 bases from J, with 13 bases in between. CDR3 length: 14 amino acids. Germline V gene sequence: CDR1 SGHDN, CDR2 FVKESK.

The sample holds a few counts of this clone. The rearrangement joins TRBV7-9 to TRBJ1-1, with TRBD1 matching 9 bases. Germline CDR1 is SEHNR and CDR2 is FQNEAQ (reference sequence). The CDR3 has 16 amino acids. Germline trimming cut 3 bases from V and 5 bases from J; bases unmatched to any gene: 10. The CDR3 is CASSFGTGTPWTEAFF. The CDR3 nucleotides are TGTGCCAGCAGCTTCGGGACAGGGACTCCGTGGACTGAAGCTTTCTTT.

The CDR3 reads CASSRPGQDYEQYF. In nucleotides, the CDR3 is TGCGCCAGCAGCAGACCGGGACAGGACTACGAGCAGTACTTC. The V gene is TRBV5-1, the J gene TRBJ2-7; TRBD1 matches 8 bases. Germline lookup yields CDR1 SGHRS and CDR2 YFSETQ. The CDR3 contains 14 residues. V was pared by 4 bases and J by 3 bases, with 6 bases of the junction left unmatched.

The chain employs TRBV6-5 and TRBJ2-5; TRBD1 aligns across 7 bases. Unmatched junction bases numbered 7, after V lost 5 bases and J lost 1 base. The length of the CDR3 is 15 residues. Germline assignment: CDR1 MNHEY and CDR2 SVGAGI. The chain's CDR3 is CASSRTGFSQETQYF. The CDR3 DNA sequence: TGTGCCAGCAGTAGGACAGGATTCTCCCAAGAGACCCAGTACTTC.

The chain recombines TRBV27 with TRBJ2-3; D not certain. From germline, CDR1 is MNHEY and CDR2 SMNVEV (reference sequence). Trimming removed 2 bases at V and 4 bases at J, with 7 bases between. The CDR3 has 13 amino acids. This CDR3 is CASSLRRSDTQYF. The CDR3 DNA is TGTGCCAGCAGTTTACGGAGATCAGATACGCAGTATTTT.

The chain uses TRBV21-1 and TRBJ2-1; TRBD2 was called by the table and not checked on the DNA. TRBV21-1 is given as a pseudogene. This CDR3 region has 15 residues. The CDR3 region is CASSNPLLAGHEQFF. CDR3 sequence (DNA): TGTGCCAGCAGCAATCCTCTCCTAGCGGGCCATGAGCAGTTCTTC.

The rearrangement links TRBV6-5 to TRBJ1-2; no clear D. The CDR3 extends over 11 amino acids. Germline lookup yields CDR1 MNHEY and CDR2 SVGAGI. Trimming removed 6 bases from V and 8 bases from J, with 10 bases in between. Written as DNA, the CDR3 is TGTGCCAGCAGAAACAAGCGAGGCTACACCTTC. Translated, it gives CASRNKRGYTF.

The rearrangement links TRBV19 to TRBJ2-2, with 8 bases fitting TRBD2. CDR3 length: 17 amino acids. Per the germline V gene, CDR1 is LNHDA and CDR2 is SQIVND (reference sequence). V lost 1 base to trimming and J lost 5 bases; unmatched junction nucleotides: 9. CDR3 amino acids: CASSIVLAGGRTGELFF. CDR3 bases: TGTGCCAGTAGTATAGTTTTGGCGGGGGGCCGGACCGGGGAGCTGTTTTTT.

This chain connects TRBV25-1 to TRBJ1-6; 8 bases line up with TRBD1. This CDR3 is 13 amino acids long. CDR1 and CDR2 (germline): MGHDK, SYGVNS. V lost 5 bases to trimming and J lost 10 bases; unmatched junction nucleotides: 4. CDR3 amino acids: CASSSSGGSPLHF. For the CDR3, the DNA is TGTGCCAGCAGTTCCTCAGGGGGCTCACCCCTCCACTTT.